A selection of T cell receptor beta chains follows, all from one sample in a study of graft-versus-host responses after intestinal transplantation. Using immunoSEQ multiplex PCR, the repertoire was profiled, and TCRdb retains in-frame clones only, with some absent. The sample lists 15,000 to 20,000 clones, 80% occurring once. The material was ileum tissue, obtained around 96 days after intestinal transplant. All receptors come from a human patient who received an intestinal transplant, so some T cells may come from the graft donor. CDR3s include the opening cysteine and the closing phenylalanine or tryptophan. The order of the fields is CDR3 protein, CDR3 DNA, J gene, V gene, D gene, clone size. The D gene is left open where the match is weak. For some rows the clone size is stated as once, few or many, or as a class when expanded; others skip it.

CDR3aa: CASSLEEYRAPNEKLFF
CDR3nt: TGTGCCAGCAGCTTAGAAGAGTACAGGGCCCCTAATGAAAAACTGTTTTTT
j_gene: TRBJ1-4
v_gene: TRBV7-3
d_gene: .
abundance: .

CDR3aa: CAISEILYGYTF
CDR3nt: TGTGCCATCAGTGAGATTCTTTATGGCTACACCTTC
j_gene: TRBJ1-2
v_gene: TRBV10-3
d_gene: .
abundance: .

CDR3aa: CASSQESGAPFYGYTF
CDR3nt: TGTGCCAGCAGCCAAGAGTCAGGGGCCCCCTTCTATGGCTACACCTTC
j_gene: TRBJ1-2
v_gene: TRBV4-2
d_gene: .
abundance: once

CDR3aa: CASSSGGYNEQFF
CDR3nt: TGTGCCAGCAGTAGCGGGGGCTACAATGAGCAGTTCTTC
j_gene: TRBJ2-1
v_gene: TRBV28
d_gene: TRBD2
abundance: .

CDR3aa: CATSRVNTEAFF
CDR3nt: TGTGCCACCAGCAGGGTAAACACTGAAGCTTTCTTT
j_gene: TRBJ1-1
v_gene: TRBV15
d_gene: .
abundance: .

CDR3aa: CASSLGQVNQPQHF
CDR3nt: TGTGCCAGCAGTCTTGGACAGGTCAATCAGCCCCAGCATTTT
j_gene: TRBJ1-5
v_gene: TRBV28
d_gene: TRBD1
abundance: .

CDR3aa: CAISFFLGPHTDTQYF
CDR3nt: TGTGCCATTTCGTTTTTCCTGGGACCGCACACAGATACGCAGTATTTT
j_gene: TRBJ2-3
v_gene: TRBV10-3
d_gene: .
abundance: .

CDR3aa: CASRRMETYEQYF
CDR3nt: TGTGCCAGCCGAAGAATGGAAACCTACGAGCAGTACTTC
j_gene: TRBJ2-7
v_gene: TRBV6-5
d_gene: .
abundance: .

CDR3aa: CASSDSRAGAETQYF
CDR3nt: TGTGCCAGCAGTGACAGCCGGGCCGGCGCGGAGACCCAGTACTTC
j_gene: TRBJ2-5
v_gene: TRBV6-1
d_gene: .
abundance: .

CDR3aa: CASSRGPPYGYTF
CDR3nt: TGTGCCAGCAGCCGTGGGCCGCCCTATGGCTACACCTTC
j_gene: TRBJ1-2
v_gene: TRBV7-9
d_gene: .
abundance: .

CDR3aa: CASSRPPGQSNTEAFF
CDR3nt: TGTGCCAGTTCTCGACCCCCGGGACAGAGTAACACTGAAGCTTTCTTT
j_gene: TRBJ1-1
v_gene: TRBV19
d_gene: TRBD1
abundance: .

CDR3aa: CASSEYPPSPSGVEFHEQFF
CDR3nt: TGTGCCAGCAGTGAATATCCCCCCTCTCCTAGCGGGGTAGAGTTCCATGAGCAGTTCTTC
j_gene: TRBJ2-1
v_gene: TRBV2
d_gene: TRBD2
abundance: .

CDR3aa: CATSREEGGLNEQFF
CDR3nt: TGTGCCACCAGCAGAGAAGAGGGAGGGCTCAATGAGCAGTTCTTC
j_gene: TRBJ2-1
v_gene: TRBV15
d_gene: TRBD2
abundance: .

CDR3aa: CASSLYSGVPTDTQYF
CDR3nt: TGTGCCAGCAGTTTATATAGCGGGGTTCCCACAGATACGCAGTATTTT
j_gene: TRBJ2-3
v_gene: TRBV27
d_gene: TRBD2
abundance: .

CDR3aa: CASGPSGGNQPQHF
CDR3nt: TGTGCCAGCGGCCCTTCAGGGGGCAATCAGCCCCAGCATTTT
j_gene: TRBJ1-5
v_gene: TRBV27
d_gene: .
abundance: once

CDR3aa: CASSHWGQPTEAFF
CDR3nt: TGTGCCAGCAGCCACTGGGGACAGCCCACTGAAGCTTTCTTT
j_gene: TRBJ1-1
v_gene: TRBV7-4
d_gene: TRBD1
abundance: few

CDR3aa: CSVEGQSHYEQYF
CDR3nt: TGCAGCGTTGAGGGACAGAGCCACTACGAGCAGTACTTC
j_gene: TRBJ2-7
v_gene: TRBV29-1
d_gene: TRBD1
abundance: few

CDR3aa: CASSLQGASYYEQYF
CDR3nt: TGTGCCAGCAGTCTTCAGGGGGCCTCCTACTACGAGCAGTACTTC
j_gene: TRBJ2-7
v_gene: TRBV2
d_gene: TRBD1
abundance: .

CDR3aa: CASSVVTANEQFF
CDR3nt: TGTGCCAGCAGCGTAGTGACGGCCAATGAGCAGTTCTTC
j_gene: TRBJ2-1
v_gene: TRBV9
d_gene: .
abundance: .

CDR3aa: CASSTSDRDRDGYTF
CDR3nt: TGTGCCAGCAGCACCTCCGACCGGGACAGGGATGGCTACACCTTC
j_gene: TRBJ1-2
v_gene: TRBV7-3
d_gene: TRBD1
abundance: .

CDR3aa: CASSQEKNYGYTF
CDR3nt: TGTGCCAGCAGCCAAGAGAAGAACTATGGCTACACCTTC
j_gene: TRBJ1-2
v_gene: TRBV4-2
d_gene: .
abundance: few

CDR3aa: CASSMYDPPTGRGYTF
CDR3nt: TGTGCCAGTAGTATGTACGACCCCCCCACAGGGAGGGGCTACACCTTC
j_gene: TRBJ1-2
v_gene: TRBV19
d_gene: .
abundance: .

CDR3aa: CASSGSNYGYTF
CDR3nt: TGTGCCAGCAGTGGGTCTAACTATGGCTACACCTTC
j_gene: TRBJ1-2
v_gene: TRBV28
d_gene: .
abundance: .

CDR3aa: CASSRSGLHSMLKCEQFF
CDR3nt: TGTGCCAGCAGCAGATCGGGACTCCATTCTATGTTGAAATGTGAGCAGTTCTTC
j_gene: TRBJ2-1
v_gene: TRBV9
d_gene: .
abundance: .

CDR3aa: CASSLGQGVYEQYF
CDR3nt: TGTGCCAGCAGCTTAGGACAGGGGGTTTACGAGCAGTACTTC
j_gene: TRBJ2-7
v_gene: TRBV13
d_gene: TRBD1
abundance: few

CDR3aa: CASSLSWVSGLSSYNEQFF
CDR3nt: TGTGCCAGCAGTTTATCTTGGGTTAGCGGGTTATCATCCTACAATGAGCAGTTCTTC
j_gene: TRBJ2-1
v_gene: TRBV27
d_gene: TRBD2
abundance: .

CDR3aa: CASSLVQGGYGYTF
CDR3nt: TGTGCCAGCAGTTTGGTGCAGGGCGGGTATGGCTACACCTTC
j_gene: TRBJ1-2
v_gene: TRBV28
d_gene: .
abundance: once

CDR3aa: CAWSAGVEQYF
CDR3nt: TGTGCCTGGAGTGCCGGGGTCGAGCAGTACTTC
j_gene: TRBJ2-7
v_gene: TRBV30
d_gene: .
abundance: .

CDR3aa: CASSVRGFTEAFF
CDR3nt: TGTGCCAGCAGCGTCAGGGGGTTTACTGAAGCTTTCTTT
j_gene: TRBJ1-1
v_gene: TRBV6-5
d_gene: TRBD1
abundance: .

CDR3aa: CASGDAGAYNEQFF
CDR3nt: TGTGCCAGCGGGGACGCGGGTGCCTACAATGAGCAGTTCTTC
j_gene: TRBJ2-1
v_gene: TRBV2
d_gene: .
abundance: .

CDR3aa: CASSMWTENTEAFF
CDR3nt: TGTGCCAGTAGTATGTGGACAGAGAACACTGAAGCTTTCTTT
j_gene: TRBJ1-1
v_gene: TRBV19
d_gene: .
abundance: .

CDR3aa: CASSLEGWGETQYF
CDR3nt: TGTGCCAGCAGCTTAGAAGGGTGGGGAGAGACCCAGTACTTC
j_gene: TRBJ2-5
v_gene: TRBV7-8
d_gene: .
abundance: .

CDR3aa: CASSQGGGANVLTF
CDR3nt: TGCGCCAGCAGCCAAGGGGGTGGGGCCAACGTCCTGACTTTC
j_gene: TRBJ2-6
v_gene: TRBV4-1
d_gene: .
abundance: .

CDR3aa: CASSLAIATDTQYF
CDR3nt: TGTGCCAGCAGCTTAGCGATAGCTACAGATACGCAGTATTTT
j_gene: TRBJ2-3
v_gene: TRBV7-2
d_gene: .
abundance: .

CDR3aa: CARSFLGQGAYEQYF
CDR3nt: TGTGCCAGAAGCTTCTTGGGGCAGGGGGCCTACGAGCAGTACTTC
j_gene: TRBJ2-7
v_gene: TRBV5-3
d_gene: TRBD1
abundance: .

CDR3aa: CASSPIGTSGFPGELFF
CDR3nt: TGTGCCAGCAGCCCGATAGGGACTAGCGGGTTCCCCGGGGAGCTGTTTTTT
j_gene: TRBJ2-2
v_gene: TRBV4-2
d_gene: TRBD2
abundance: .

CDR3aa: CASSRWGRFYNEQFF
CDR3nt: TGCGCCAGCAGCCGGTGGGGCCGTTTTTACAATGAGCAGTTCTTC
j_gene: TRBJ2-1
v_gene: TRBV4-3
d_gene: .
abundance: .

CDR3aa: CASSWGGGTDTQYF
CDR3nt: TGTGCCAGCAGTTGGGGGGGCGGCACAGATACGCAGTATTTT
j_gene: TRBJ2-3
v_gene: TRBV27
d_gene: .
abundance: .

CDR3aa: CASSIDRRYQPQHF
CDR3nt: TGTGCCAGCAGTATCGACAGGCGTTATCAGCCCCAGCATTTT
j_gene: TRBJ1-5
v_gene: TRBV28
d_gene: .
abundance: .

CDR3aa: CASSYLTPYEQYF
CDR3nt: TGTGCCAGCAGTTACCTCACCCCCTACGAGCAGTACTTC
j_gene: TRBJ2-7
v_gene: TRBV6-6
d_gene: .
abundance: few

CDR3aa: CASSLGLAKNIQYF
CDR3nt: TGCGCCAGCAGCTTGGGACTAGCCAAAAACATTCAGTACTTC
j_gene: TRBJ2-4
v_gene: TRBV5-1
d_gene: .
abundance: .

CDR3aa: CASSLARVGASEAFF
CDR3nt: TGTGCCAGCAGCTTAGCCAGGGTCGGGGCTAGTGAAGCTTTCTTT
j_gene: TRBJ1-1
v_gene: TRBV7-4
d_gene: .
abundance: few

CDR3aa: CASSRRGPLGEQYF
CDR3nt: TGCGCCAGCAGCCGCCGGGGACCTTTAGGGGAGCAGTACTTC
j_gene: TRBJ2-7
v_gene: TRBV4-1
d_gene: .
abundance: .

CDR3aa: CASSLTDYQETQYF
CDR3nt: TGTGCCAGCAGTTTGACAGATTACCAAGAGACCCAGTACTTC
j_gene: TRBJ2-5
v_gene: TRBV28
d_gene: .
abundance: .

CDR3aa: CASSPDRGRRSMETQYF
CDR3nt: TGTGCCAGCAGCCCGGACAGGGGGCGCAGGTCTATGGAGACCCAGTACTTC
j_gene: TRBJ2-5
v_gene: TRBV7-9
d_gene: TRBD1
abundance: .

CDR3aa: CASSLGVLQETQYF
CDR3nt: TGTGCCAGCAGCTTAGGGGTCCTACAAGAGACCCAGTACTTC
j_gene: TRBJ2-5
v_gene: TRBV7-7
d_gene: .
abundance: few

CDR3aa: CASSAEYSNQPQHF
CDR3nt: TGTGCCAGCAGTGCAGAGTATAGCAATCAGCCCCAGCATTTT
j_gene: TRBJ1-5
v_gene: TRBV6-4
d_gene: .
abundance: .

CDR3aa: CASSYEGSYGYTF
CDR3nt: TGTGCCAGCAGTTACGAAGGGTCCTATGGCTACACCTTC
j_gene: TRBJ1-2
v_gene: TRBV6-6
d_gene: .
abundance: .

CDR3aa: CSVRPGTGFNEQFF
CDR3nt: TGCAGCGTCCGCCCAGGTACAGGGTTTAATGAGCAGTTCTTC
j_gene: TRBJ2-1
v_gene: TRBV29-1
d_gene: .
abundance: few

CDR3aa: CASSDSGASSYNEQFF
CDR3nt: TGTGCCAGCAGTGATAGCGGGGCCAGCTCCTACAATGAGCAGTTCTTC
j_gene: TRBJ2-1
v_gene: TRBV27
d_gene: TRBD2
abundance: .

CDR3aa: CASNTPGADYGYTF
CDR3nt: TGTGCCAGCAATACCCCGGGCGCAGACTATGGCTACACCTTC
j_gene: TRBJ1-2
v_gene: TRBV28
d_gene: .
abundance: .

CDR3aa: CASRLGTGYGYTF
CDR3nt: TGTGCCAGCAGGCTCGGGACAGGGTATGGCTACACCTTC
j_gene: TRBJ1-2
v_gene: TRBV6-1
d_gene: TRBD1
abundance: .

CDR3aa: CASSLYNSPLHF
CDR3nt: TGTGCCAGCAGCCTCTATAATTCACCCCTCCACTTT
j_gene: TRBJ1-6
v_gene: TRBV27
d_gene: .
abundance: .

CDR3aa: CASSLGIRAGEKETQYF
CDR3nt: TGTGCCAGCAGCTTGGGCATCAGGGCAGGGGAAAAAGAGACCCAGTACTTC
j_gene: TRBJ2-5
v_gene: TRBV11-2
d_gene: .
abundance: .

CDR3aa: CASSLVVPGNTIYF
CDR3nt: TGTGCCAGCAGCTTGGTAGTTCCTGGAAACACCATATATTTT
j_gene: TRBJ1-3
v_gene: TRBV7-2
d_gene: .
abundance: .

CDR3aa: CASSLARLRGRVTDTQYF
CDR3nt: TGTGCCAGCAGCTTAGCGAGGTTGCGCGGGAGGGTAACAGATACGCAGTATTTT
j_gene: TRBJ2-3
v_gene: TRBV7-8
d_gene: TRBD2
abundance: .

CDR3aa: CASSFGLEETQYF
CDR3nt: TGCGCCAGCAGCTTCGGACTAGAGGAGACCCAGTACTTC
j_gene: TRBJ2-5
v_gene: TRBV5-1
d_gene: TRBD2
abundance: .

CDR3aa: CASSILPGNEQFF
CDR3nt: TGTGCCAGTAGTATATTGCCTGGCAATGAGCAGTTCTTC
j_gene: TRBJ2-1
v_gene: TRBV19
d_gene: .
abundance: .

CDR3aa: CASSPIRGNEQFF
CDR3nt: TGTGCCAGCAGCCCCATACGCGGAAATGAGCAGTTCTTC
j_gene: TRBJ2-1
v_gene: TRBV7-9
d_gene: .
abundance: .